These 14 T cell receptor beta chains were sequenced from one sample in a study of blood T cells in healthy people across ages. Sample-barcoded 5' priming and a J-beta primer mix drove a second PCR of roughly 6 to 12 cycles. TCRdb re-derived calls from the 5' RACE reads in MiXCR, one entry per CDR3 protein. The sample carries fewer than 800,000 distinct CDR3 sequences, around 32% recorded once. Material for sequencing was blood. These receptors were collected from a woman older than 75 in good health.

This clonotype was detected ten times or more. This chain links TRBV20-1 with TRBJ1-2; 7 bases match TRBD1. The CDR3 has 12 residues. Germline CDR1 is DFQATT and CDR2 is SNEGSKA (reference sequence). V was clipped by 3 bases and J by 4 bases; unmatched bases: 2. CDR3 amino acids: CSARDRPYGYTF. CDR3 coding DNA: TGCAGTGCTAGGGACAGGCCCTATGGCTACACCTTC.

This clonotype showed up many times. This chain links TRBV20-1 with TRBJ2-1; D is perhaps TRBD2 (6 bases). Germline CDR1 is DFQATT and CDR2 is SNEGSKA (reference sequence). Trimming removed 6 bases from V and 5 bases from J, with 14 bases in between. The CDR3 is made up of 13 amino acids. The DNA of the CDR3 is TGCAGTGCGGAGATAGCGGAGGACAATGAGCAGTTCTTC. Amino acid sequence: CSAEIAEDNEQFF.

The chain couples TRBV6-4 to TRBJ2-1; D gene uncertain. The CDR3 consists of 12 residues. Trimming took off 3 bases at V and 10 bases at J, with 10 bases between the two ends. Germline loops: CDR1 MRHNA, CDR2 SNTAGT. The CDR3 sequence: CASSDGPGEQFF. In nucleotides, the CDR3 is TGTGCCAGCAGTGATGGACCTGGGGAGCAGTTCTTC.

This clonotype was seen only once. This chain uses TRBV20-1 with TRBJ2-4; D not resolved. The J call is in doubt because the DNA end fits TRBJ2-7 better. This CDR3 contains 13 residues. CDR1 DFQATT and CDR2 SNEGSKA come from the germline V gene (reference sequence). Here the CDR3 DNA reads TGCAGTGCGCCGCACCGGACCTCGGGCGAGCAGTACTTC. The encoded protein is CSAPHRTSGEQYF.

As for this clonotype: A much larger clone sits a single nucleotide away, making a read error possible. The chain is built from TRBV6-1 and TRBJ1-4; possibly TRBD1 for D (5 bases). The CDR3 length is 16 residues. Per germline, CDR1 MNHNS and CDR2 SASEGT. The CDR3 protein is CAGRDQGRPTNEKLFF. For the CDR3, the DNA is TGTGCCGGCAGGGACCAGGGACGACCAACTAATGAAAAACTGTTTTTT.

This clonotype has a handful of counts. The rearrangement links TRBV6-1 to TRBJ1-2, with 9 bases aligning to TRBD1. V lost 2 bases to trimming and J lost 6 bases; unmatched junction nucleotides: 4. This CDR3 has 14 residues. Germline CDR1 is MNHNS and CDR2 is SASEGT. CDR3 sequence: CASSERQGEDGYTF. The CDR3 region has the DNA TGTGCCAGCAGTGAAAGACAGGGGGAGGATGGCTACACCTTC.

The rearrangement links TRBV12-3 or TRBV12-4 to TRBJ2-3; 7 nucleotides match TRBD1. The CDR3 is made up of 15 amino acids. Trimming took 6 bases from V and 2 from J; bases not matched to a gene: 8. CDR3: CASRLRTGPTDTQYF. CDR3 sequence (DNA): TGTGCCAGCAGACTTCGGACAGGACCCACAGATACGCAGTATTTT.

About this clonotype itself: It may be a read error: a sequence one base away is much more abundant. CDR3 amino acids: CACSLSTGAYEQYF. The CDR3 nucleotides read TGTGCCTGCAGTTTATCTACAGGGGCCTACGAGCAGTACTTC. The J gene is TRBJ2-7, the V gene TRBV27; 7 positions agree with TRBD1. Germline V CDR1 and CDR2: MNHEY, SMNVEV (reference sequence). This CDR3 spans 14 amino acids.

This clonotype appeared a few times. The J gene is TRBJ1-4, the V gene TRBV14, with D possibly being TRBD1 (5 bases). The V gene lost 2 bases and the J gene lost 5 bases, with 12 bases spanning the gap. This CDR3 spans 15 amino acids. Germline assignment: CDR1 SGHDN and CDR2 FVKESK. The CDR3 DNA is TGTGCCAGCAGCCAATCGAGGGGCCTCAATGAAAAACTGTTTTTT. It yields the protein CASSQSRGLNEKLFF.

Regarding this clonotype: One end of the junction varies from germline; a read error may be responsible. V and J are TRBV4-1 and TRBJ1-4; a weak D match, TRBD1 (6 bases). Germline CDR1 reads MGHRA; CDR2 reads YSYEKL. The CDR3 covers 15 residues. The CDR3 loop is CASNQGQTPNEKRFF. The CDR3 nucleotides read TGCGCCAGCAACCAAGGACAGACACCGAATGAAAAACGGTTTTTT.

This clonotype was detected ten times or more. The CDR3 here is CASGEDGDYEQYF. DNA of the CDR3: TGTGCCAGCGGAGAAGACGGAGACTACGAGCAGTACTTC. This chain joins TRBV5-6 and TRBJ2-7, with D uncertain. Germline V gene data show CDR1 as SGHDT and CDR2 as YYEEEE. V lost 7 bases to trimming and J lost 3 bases, with 14 bases between them. This CDR3 contains 13 residues.

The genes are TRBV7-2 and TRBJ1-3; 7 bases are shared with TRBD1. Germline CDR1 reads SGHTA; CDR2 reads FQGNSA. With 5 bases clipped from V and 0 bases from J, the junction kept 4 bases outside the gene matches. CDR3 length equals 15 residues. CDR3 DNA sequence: TGTGCCAGCAGCCAGGACAGGACCTCTGGAAACACCATATATTTT. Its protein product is CASSQDRTSGNTIYF.

The CDR3 loop reads CASSDGHIMNTEAFF. CDR3 DNA: TGTGCCAGCAGTGACGGACACATAATGAACACTGAAGCTTTCTTT. The chain has TRBV6-2 or TRBV6-3 and TRBJ1-1, with D possibly being TRBD1 (5 bases). Trimming removed 5 bases from V and 0 bases from J, with 13 bases in between. Germline CDR1 and CDR2: MNHEY and SVGEGT. The CDR3 is 15 amino acids.

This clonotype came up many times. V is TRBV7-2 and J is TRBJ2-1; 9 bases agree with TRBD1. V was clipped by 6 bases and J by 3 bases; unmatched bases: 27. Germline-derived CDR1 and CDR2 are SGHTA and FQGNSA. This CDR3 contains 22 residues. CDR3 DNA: TGTGCCAGCAGTTTTCGAATCCCGGGACAGGGTAGTATAGTCCTCCACTACAATGAGCAGTTCTTC. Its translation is CASSFRIPGQGSIVLHYNEQFF.